This passage covers 20 T cell receptor beta chains from one sample sequenced in a study. Generated by immunoSEQ multiplex PCR, the TCRdb table keeps only in-frame clones and is missing some. The sample has some 70,000 clones, 85% to 95% seen once. The source material was PBMCs. These receptors were obtained from a man aged 35 to 55 with rheumatoid arthritis.

The chain has TRBV4-1 and TRBJ2-7; 9 nucleotides agree with TRBD1. The CDR3 is 15 amino acids. Germline-derived CDR1 and CDR2 are MGHRA and YSYEKL. V lost 0 bases to trimming and J lost 6 bases; unmatched junction nucleotides: 6. The CDR3 coding sequence is TGCGCCAGCAGCCAAGAGGGACAGGGTTTATTCGAGCAGTACTTC. It yields the protein CASSQEGQGLFEQYF.

The rearrangement uses TRBV6-5 and TRBJ1-1, with TRBD1 matching over 7 bases. This CDR3 spans 13 amino acids. J lost 7 bases, V lost 6 bases, and 8 bases had no gene match. CDR1 and CDR2 from the germline V gene are MNHEY and SVGAGI. For the CDR3, the DNA is TGTGCCAGCAGATCCCGACAGGGCGGTGAAGCTTTCTTT. Translating it yields CASRSRQGGEAFF.

The chain carries TRBV24-1 and TRBJ2-5, with 8 bases that match TRBD2. The CDR3 covers 16 residues. Germline V gene data show CDR1 as KGHDR and CDR2 as SFDVKD. The V segment lost 3 bases and the J segment 5 bases; nucleotides outside the gene matches: 10. CDR3 in amino acids: CATSDPQSGGSETQYF. For the CDR3, the DNA is TGTGCCACCAGTGATCCGCAGAGCGGGGGCAGCGAGACCCAGTACTTC.

V usage is TRBV5-6 and J usage is TRBJ2-7; possible D gene TRBD1, 6 bases. There are 13 residues in the CDR3. With 4 bases removed from V and 7 bases from J, the gap between germline ends came to 15 bases. CDR1 SGHDT and CDR2 YYEEEE come from the germline V gene. The CDR3 region is CASSVRGIGEQYF. CDR3 in DNA: TGTGCCAGCAGCGTGAGGGGGATAGGAGAGCAGTACTTC.

The CDR3 is CASSGDRGTEAFF. The CDR3 coding sequence is TGTGCCAGCAGCGGGGACAGGGGCACTGAAGCTTTCTTT. The chain is built from TRBV11-3 and TRBJ1-1; 10 positions match TRBD1. CDR3 length: 13 residues. Trimming cost V 5 bases and J 4 bases; bases outside gene matches: 1. The V gene's germline CDR1 is SGHNT and CDR2 YENEEA.

The V gene is TRBV11-2, the J gene TRBJ1-5; D possibly corresponds to TRBD1 (6 bases). The CDR3 sequence is 13 residues long. V was shortened by 5 bases and J by 5 bases, with 10 bases between the two germline ends. Per the germline V gene, CDR1 is SGHAT and CDR2 is FQNNGV. CDR3 sequence reads: CASSQNRDQPQHF. CDR3 nucleotide sequence: TGTGCCAGCAGCCAGAACAGGGATCAGCCCCAGCATTTT.

V gene TRBV27 combines with J gene TRBJ2-3; TRBD2 aligns across 10 bases. The CDR3 is 15 residues long. CDR1 is MNHEY and CDR2 is SMNVEV in the germline V gene (reference sequence). Unmatched junction bases numbered 6, after V lost 6 bases and J lost 3 bases. The CDR3 DNA reads TGTGCCAGCAGACAAGCGGGGGGGCGGACAGATACGCAGTATTTT. It translates to CASRQAGGRTDTQYF.

The V call is TRBV19, the J call TRBJ1-4; D is unresolved. CDR3 length equals 12 residues. The V and J ends lost 2 bases and 8 bases respectively, with 6 bases between them. Germline CDR1 reads LNHDA; CDR2 reads SQIVND (reference sequence). CDR3 sequence reads: CASSISREKLFF. The CDR3 nucleotides read TGTGCCAGTAGTATATCGCGGGAAAAACTGTTTTTT.

The chain combines TRBV29-1 with TRBJ1-2, with 7 bases lining up with TRBD1. The germline gives CDR1 SQVTM, CDR2 ANQGSEA. The ends lost 4 bases at V and 8 bases at J; junction bases unmatched: 16. This CDR3 contains 15 residues. The CDR3 here is CSVVKSTGSRWGYTF. The CDR3 coding sequence is TGCAGCGTTGTAAAATCGACAGGGTCTAGGTGGGGCTACACCTTC.

V gene TRBV6-5 combines with J gene TRBJ1-3, with 9 bases matching TRBD1. Germline CDR1 and CDR2: MNHEY and SVGAGI. The V gene end was trimmed by 7 bases and the J gene end by 4 bases; junction bases not matched to a gene: 5. The CDR3 is 14 amino acids. For the CDR3, the DNA is TGTGCCAGCATTCCGGACAGGGGAGGAAACACCATATATTTT. This sequence encodes CASIPDRGGNTIYF.

This chain connects TRBV5-1 to TRBJ2-3, with 7 positions matching TRBD1. The trim removed 4 bases at V and 0 bases at J, leaving 8 bases unmatched. The CDR3 length is 16 residues. The germline CDR1 and CDR2 sequences are SGHRS and YFSETQ. The CDR3 nucleotides read TGCGCCAGCAGCAGCCAGACAGGGATCAGCACAGATACGCAGTATTTT. It is translated as CASSSQTGISTDTQYF.

The gene calls are TRBV15 and TRBJ1-5; possibly TRBD1 for D (5 bases). The length of the CDR3 is 12 residues. Germline V CDR1 and CDR2: LNHNV, YYDKDF (reference sequence). The V end was cut by 6 bases, the J end by 4 bases, with 7 bases between. CDR3 amino acids: CATRTENQPQHF. Here the CDR3 DNA reads TGTGCCACCAGGACAGAAAATCAGCCCCAGCATTTT.

J is TRBJ1-1 and V is TRBV5-1, with 8 bases aligning to TRBD1. Germline V gene sequence: CDR1 SGHRS, CDR2 YFSETQ. The CDR3 loop spans 15 amino acids. V dropped 3 bases and J dropped 1; count of bases not matched to a gene: 5. The CDR3 protein is CASSSRTGQNTEAFF. DNA for the CDR3: TGCGCCAGCAGCTCCAGGACAGGGCAGAACACTGAAGCTTTCTTT.

With respect to this clone: This sample also contains other DNA sequences that code for the same CDR3. V and J are TRBV7-2 and TRBJ1-6; 8 nucleotides align to TRBD1. This CDR3 contains 15 residues. V shed 1 base, J shed 6 bases, and the junction held 2 bases outside the gene matches. Germline V lookup: CDR1 SGHTA, CDR2 FQGNSA. The CDR3 nucleotides are TGTGCCAGCAGCTTAGGGACAGGGACTAATTCACCCCTCCACTTT. Translation: CASSLGTGTNSPLHF.

The chain is built from TRBV15 and TRBJ2-2; possible D gene TRBD2, 6 bases. Germline V gene data show CDR1 as LNHNV and CDR2 as YYDKDF (reference sequence). The CDR3 is 15 residues long. V was cut by 0 bases and J by 5 bases, with 10 bases left in between. CDR3 coding DNA: TGTGCCACCAGCAGAGATGGGGGGTGGACCGGGGAGCTGTTTTTT. Its translation: CATSRDGGWTGELFF.

The gene calls are TRBV7-9 and TRBJ2-7, with 7 bases that match TRBD1. Trimming took 4 bases from V and 5 from J; bases not matched to a gene: 14. CDR3 length: 16 residues. The germline gives CDR1 SEHNR, CDR2 FQNEAQ (reference sequence). CDR3: CASSSLSGGRGHEQYF. The CDR3 DNA reads TGTGCCAGCAGCTCCCTTTCAGGGGGACGAGGGCACGAGCAGTACTTC.

CDR3 DNA sequence: TGTGCCAGTAGTATAGCGGTCAGTATAAACACTGAAGCTTTCTTT. Amino acids: CASSIAVSINTEAFF. The rearrangement links TRBV19 to TRBJ1-1; no definite D call. The CDR3 is made up of 15 amino acids. CDR1 is LNHDA, CDR2 SQIVND, per germline (reference sequence). V was cut by 1 base and J by 2 bases, with 11 bases left in between.

The J gene is TRBJ2-3, the V gene TRBV19; no firm D call. Germline-derived CDR1 and CDR2 are LNHDA and SQIVND (reference sequence). The CDR3 extends over 15 amino acids. The ends were cut back, 5 bases at V and 2 bases at J, with 14 bases in the middle. This CDR3 reads CASSPNTGLTDTQYF. The CDR3 bases are TGTGCCAGTAGTCCCAACACGGGCCTCACAGATACGCAGTATTTT.

The chain employs TRBV18 and TRBJ2-1; 10 bases align to TRBD2. The J segment lost 9 bases and the V segment lost 0 bases, leaving 2 bases of the junction unmatched. This CDR3 has 14 amino acids. The germline V gene encodes CDR1 KGHSH and CDR2 LQKENI. The CDR3 sequence is CASSPPLAGAEQFF. The DNA for the CDR3 is TGTGCCAGCTCACCACCCCTAGCGGGAGCTGAGCAGTTCTTC.

The chain employs TRBV10-3 and TRBJ1-1, with 9 bases identical to TRBD1. The CDR3 runs to 13 residues. The germline V gene encodes CDR1 ENHRY and CDR2 SYGVKD. Trimming cost V 6 bases and J 4 bases; bases outside gene matches: 3. This CDR3 is CAIRGQGVTEAFF. The CDR3, as DNA: TGTGCCATCAGGGGACAGGGTGTCACTGAAGCTTTCTTT.